The 25 T cell receptor beta chains below were found in one sample sequenced in a study of shared clonotypes between healthy human individuals. TCRdb's copy holds only in-frame clones and misses some; the assay was immunoSEQ multiplex PCR. The sample lists millions of clones; more than 90% were seen once. The sequencing sample was made of naive CD4+ T cells sorted from blood. The subset denotes: CD45RA+ positively selected. All receptors come from a man between 18 and 29 years old in good health.

This clone appeared once. The rearrangement links TRBV4-3 to TRBJ2-1; 8 bases agree with TRBD2. This CDR3 region has 15 residues. With 3 bases clipped from V and 4 bases from J, the junction kept 5 bases outside the gene matches. Germline CDR1 LGHNA, CDR2 YSLEER. The CDR3 loop is CASSQPTSAYNEQFF. The CDR3 nucleotides are TGCGCCAGCAGCCAGCCGACTAGCGCGTACAATGAGCAGTTCTTC.

The V gene is TRBV7-9, the J gene TRBJ1-4; 8 nucleotides align to TRBD1. Germline CDR1 and CDR2: SEHNR and FQNEAQ (reference sequence). The CDR3 covers 15 residues. The V and J ends lost 4 bases and 3 bases, in that order; junction bases with no gene match: 4. The CDR3 loop reads CASSSQGAPNEKLFF. DNA for the CDR3: TGTGCCAGCAGCTCCCAGGGGGCGCCTAATGAAAAACTGTTTTTT.

J is TRBJ2-7 and V is TRBV7-2, with 7 bases fitting TRBD2. The CDR3 runs to 16 residues. With 1 base clipped from V and 4 bases from J, the junction kept 10 bases outside the gene matches. Germline V CDR1 and CDR2: SGHTA, FQGNSA. The CDR3 nucleotides are TGTGCCAGCAGCTTAGAACTAGCGTCTCCCGGGTACGAGCAGTACTTC. This gives the protein CASSLELASPGYEQYF. Full variable domain (remainder filled in from reference TRBV7-2 and TRBJ2-7): GAGVSQSPSNKVTEKGKDVELRCDPISGHTALYWYRQSLGQGLEFLIYFQGNSAPDKSGLPSDRFSAERTGGSVSTLTIQRTQQEDSAVYLCASSLELASPGYEQYFGPGTRLTVT.

A single count supports this clone. This chain links TRBV6-1 with TRBJ2-2, with D perhaps being TRBD1 or TRBD2 (7 bases each). The CDR3 consists of 14 residues. The ends were cut back, 4 bases at V and 7 bases at J, with 13 bases in the middle. The germline V gene has CDR1 MNHNS and CDR2 SASEGT. The CDR3 DNA sequence: TGTGCCAGCAGTGGGGAGGGGGCCGGCGGGGAGCTGTTTTTT. This codes for CASSGEGAGGELFF.

This clone was recorded only once. J is TRBJ2-2 and V is TRBV19; 11 bases are shared with TRBD2. The CDR3 extends over 17 amino acids. With V trimmed by 3 bases and J by 1 base, 4 bases remained unmatched. Germline V gene lookup returns CDR1 LNHDA and CDR2 SQIVND (reference sequence). CDR3 sequence (DNA): TGTGCCAGTAGTATGGCTAGCGGGAGGATGAACACCGGGGAGCTGTTTTTT. Translation: CASSMASGRMNTGELFF.

The chain couples TRBV6-5 to TRBJ1-2; TRBD1 agrees at 8 bases. Germline loops: CDR1 MNHEY, CDR2 SVGAGI. The V segment lost 6 bases and the J segment 4 bases; nucleotides outside the gene matches: 7. The CDR3 totals 14 residues. The chain's CDR3 is CASSRTGPSYGYTF. The DNA of the CDR3 is TGTGCCAGCAGCAGGACAGGGCCCAGCTATGGCTACACCTTC.

J is TRBJ2-1 and V is TRBV2; 11 bases are a match to TRBD2. Per germline, CDR1 SNHLY and CDR2 FYNNEI. This CDR3 is built from 15 residues. Trimming cost V 6 bases and J 6 bases; bases outside gene matches: 7. For the CDR3, the DNA is TGTGCCAGCAGGGCGGGGCTAGCGGGAGGCAATGAGCAGTTCTTC. This codes for CASRAGLAGGNEQFF.

In DNA, the CDR3 is TGTGCCAGCCAGGACAGGTCTGGCTACACCTTC. Encoded protein: CASQDRSGYTF. This chain connects TRBV7-9 to TRBJ1-2; TRBD1 matches at 7 bases. There are 11 residues in the CDR3. The germline V gene encodes CDR1 SEHNR and CDR2 FQNEAQ (reference sequence). The junction had 4 bases not matched to a gene; V was cut back by 8 bases and J by 7 bases.

The chain combines TRBV5-4 with TRBJ2-7, with 8 bases fitting TRBD1. The CDR3 runs to 14 residues. CDR1 SGHNT and CDR2 YYREEE come from the germline V gene (reference sequence). V lost 0 bases to trimming and J lost 6 bases; unmatched junction nucleotides: 5. The CDR3 nucleotides are TGTGCCAGCAGCTTGGGCCAGGGGGCCTCCGAGCAGTACTTC. Translating gives CASSLGQGASEQYF.

This sequence joins TRBV10-3 and TRBJ1-2; 7 positions agree with TRBD1. Per germline, CDR1 ENHRY and CDR2 SYGVKD. V lost 2 bases to trimming and J lost 8 bases; unmatched junction nucleotides: 8. This CDR3 contains 14 residues. The CDR3 coding sequence is TGTGCCATCAGTGAGCAGGACAGGAAGGTCGGCTACACCTTC. Protein: CAISEQDRKVGYTF.

Of note for this clone: Within the sample, other DNA sequences also encode this same CDR3. The chain employs TRBV9 and TRBJ2-1; D may correspond to TRBD1 or TRBD2 (7 bases each). Germline CDR1 SGDLS, CDR2 YYNGEE. CDR3 length equals 16 residues. The V end lost 0 bases, the J end lost 2 bases, and 12 bases lay between the germline ends. The DNA for the CDR3 is TGTGCCAGCAGCGTAGGGGGAGGGGGCACCTACAATGAGCAGTTCTTC. Its protein is CASSVGGGGTYNEQFF.

This chain uses TRBV10-3 with TRBJ1-1, with D possibly matching TRBD1 (5 bases). Trimming pared 5 bases from V and 1 base from J, leaving 20 bases between. There are 17 residues in the CDR3. Germline V CDR1 and CDR2: ENHRY, SYGVKD. This chain's CDR3 is CAISPEGQGAANTEAFF. Here the CDR3 DNA reads TGTGCCATCAGTCCGGAGGGGCAGGGCGCGGCGAACACTGAAGCTTTCTTT.

The chain employs TRBV6-6 and TRBJ2-3; D gene unclear. The CDR3 extends over 12 amino acids. V was cut by 0 bases and J by 10 bases, with 8 bases left in between. Germline V gene sequence: CDR1 MNHNY, CDR2 SVGAGI (reference sequence). The DNA for the CDR3 is TGTGCCAGCAGTTACTCGGCAGACCCGCAGTATTTT. Its translation: CASSYSADPQYF.

The gene calls are TRBV29-1 and TRBJ2-1; TRBD1 aligns across 7 bases. Germline V gene sequence: CDR1 SQVTM, CDR2 ANQGSEA. The J segment lost 3 bases and the V segment lost 2 bases, leaving 4 bases of the junction unmatched. CDR3 length equals 14 residues. CDR3 protein: CSVERDRLYNEQFF. In DNA form, the CDR3 reads TGCAGCGTTGAAAGGGACAGACTCTACAATGAGCAGTTCTTC.

The V and J genes are TRBV15 and TRBJ2-4; no clear D. V was pared by 5 bases and J by 0 bases, with 14 bases between. The CDR3 totals 16 residues. The germline V gene has CDR1 LNHNV and CDR2 YYDKDF (reference sequence). CDR3 region: CATSLFEERAKNIQYF. The CDR3 DNA follows: TGTGCCACCAGCCTATTTGAGGAGCGAGCCAAAAACATTCAGTACTTC.

V gene TRBV5-1 combines with J gene TRBJ2-5, with 8 bases lining up with TRBD1. This CDR3 is 16 amino acids long. Germline CDR1 and CDR2: SGHRS and YFSETQ. Germline trimming cut 2 bases from V and 5 bases from J; bases unmatched to any gene: 11. The CDR3 reads CASSFDRGVGIETQYF. The DNA of the CDR3 is TGCGCCAGCAGCTTCGACAGGGGCGTGGGGATCGAGACCCAGTACTTC.

This clone was counted a single time. The junction and the germline gene differ at one end; a read error may be behind it. J is TRBJ1-3 and V is TRBV19; D call uncertain. This CDR3 has 15 residues. In germline, CDR1 is LNHDA, CDR2 SQIVND (reference sequence). The CDR3 is CASSLDRTSGNTIYF. In DNA, the CDR3 is TGTGCCAGTAGTCTAGACCGGACCTCTGGAAACACCATATATTTT.

The chain combines TRBV10-3 with TRBJ1-6, with D perhaps matching TRBD1 (5 bases). Trimming stripped 3 bases from V and 5 bases from J, with 8 bases between. Germline V gene lookup returns CDR1 ENHRY and CDR2 SYGVKD. This CDR3 has 14 residues. CDR3 in DNA: TGTGCCATCAGTGATGGCAGGGATAATTCACCCCTCCACTTT. It translates to CAISDGRDNSPLHF.

V and J are TRBV28 and TRBJ1-2; D may be TRBD1 (6 bases). Trimming removed 6 bases at V and 8 bases at J, with 13 bases between. Germline V gene sequence: CDR1 MDHEN, CDR2 SYDVKM. The CDR3 contains 12 residues. The CDR3 sequence is CASRPHRDGYTF. The CDR3 DNA follows: TGTGCCAGCAGGCCGCACAGGGACGGCTACACCTTC.

V and J are TRBV5-1 and TRBJ2-1, with D uncertain. The CDR3 is 14 amino acids. The germline V and J ends were trimmed by 0 bases and 5 bases, with 9 bases remaining between them. Germline V gene data show CDR1 as SGHRS and CDR2 as YFSETQ. The CDR3 nucleotides are TGCGCCAGCAGCTTGGGACTTCAAGACAATGAGCAGTTCTTC. Translated: CASSLGLQDNEQFF.

Comments on this clone: The sample carries other DNA sequences with the same CDR3. This chain uses TRBV15 with TRBJ1-5; TRBD1 might be the D (6 bases). The germline V gene encodes CDR1 LNHNV and CDR2 YYDKDF (reference sequence). This CDR3 contains 15 residues. Trimming took 0 bases from V and 6 from J, leaving 12 bases between them. CDR3 amino acids: CATSRDRAGAQPQHF. CDR3 nucleotides: TGTGCCACCAGCAGAGATCGGGCAGGGGCTCAGCCCCAGCATTTT.

The chain uses TRBV27 and TRBJ1-6, with TRBD1 matching 8 bases. The V segment lost 6 bases and the J segment 12 bases; nucleotides outside the gene matches: 10. The germline gives CDR1 MNHEY, CDR2 SMNVEV (reference sequence). The CDR3 sequence is 14 residues long. The CDR3 DNA follows: TGTGCCAGCAGACTAGGACAGGGTCGTCAACCCCTCCACTTT. It specifies CASRLGQGRQPLHF.

The V and J genes are TRBV11-3 and TRBJ2-3; a possible D gene is TRBD2 (7 bases). With 2 bases removed from V and 0 bases from J, the gap between germline ends came to 15 bases. Germline lookup yields CDR1 SGHNT and CDR2 YENEEA. The CDR3 runs to 17 residues. Written as DNA, the CDR3 is TGTGCCAGCAGCTTATTTCGAGGGGGGGCTAGCACAGATACGCAGTATTTT. Protein sequence: CASSLFRGGASTDTQYF. The whole variable domain, filled in from reference TRBV11-3 and TRBJ2-3, reads EAGVVQSPRYKIIEKKQPVAFWCNPISGHNTLYWYLQNLGQGPELLIRYENEEAVDDSQLPKDRFSAERLKGVDSTLKIQPAELGDSAVYLCASSLFRGGASTDTQYFGPGTRLTVL.

The rearrangement uses TRBV7-2 and TRBJ1-1, with D maybe TRBD1 (5 bases). This CDR3 is 14 amino acids long. Germline V CDR1 and CDR2: SGHTA, FQGNSA. V lost 0 bases and J lost 1, with 6 bases in between. The CDR3 bases are TGTGCCAGCAGCTTAGCGACAGCGAACACTGAAGCTTTCTTT. It yields the protein CASSLATANTEAFF.

The gene calls are TRBV10-3 and TRBJ2-7, with D unresolved. Deletions cut 10 bases from V and 3 bases from J, with 13 bases between. The CDR3 length is 12 residues. Germline CDR1 ENHRY, CDR2 SYGVKD. The CDR3: CATAAEVYEQYF. For the CDR3, the DNA is TGTGCCACCGCCGCCGAGGTCTACGAGCAGTACTTC.